A selection of T cell receptor beta chains follows, all from one sample in a study of OX40 agonist ivuxolimab in advanced cancers. Repertoires were generated with immunoSEQ multiplex PCR, while TCRdb's copy carries only in-frame clones and drops some. The table records some 69,000 clones, 90% of them present only once. Sequenced here: CD4+ or CD8+ T cells sorted from blood, sampled in a trial of the OX40 agonist ivuxolimab. These receptor sequences come from an adult with an advanced solid tumor such as melanoma, head and neck, liver or kidney cancer. Both conserved end residues are part of each CDR3. Not every row has a clone size; where given, it reads once, few, many or a size class.

size	V	J	CDR3
.	TRBV4-1	TRBJ2-4	CASSQVGAKNIQYF
.	TRBV5-6	TRBJ1-1	CASKKGQGRTEAFF
.	TRBV19	TRBJ2-3	CASSFGLAVLDTQYF
.	TRBV29-1	TRBJ2-1	CSAFEGGYNEQFF
.	TRBV7-9	TRBJ1-2	CASSLEGDYGYTF
.	TRBV7-9	TRBJ2-3	CASSLALGLAGTDTQYF
.	TRBV6-5	TRBJ1-2	CASSVQSFNYGYTF
.	TRBV27	TRBJ1-1	CASRPYPGEAFF
.	TRBV7-9	TRBJ2-7	CASSLDYGEQYF
.	TRBV4-1	TRBJ1-2	CASSSRDRDPLGYTF
.	TRBV20-1	TRBJ2-7	CSARHSYEQYF
few	TRBV5-1	TRBJ2-5	CASSPTGGQETQYF
.	TRBV13	TRBJ1-1	CASSYRYENEAFF
.	TRBV6-1	TRBJ1-2	CASRLGESGGYTF
.	TRBV19	TRBJ2-7	CASSSGLAGLGTKQYF
.	TRBV28	TRBJ2-1	CASSPGDLRRNEQFF
.	TRBV7-2	TRBJ1-5	CASSSGSRNQPQHF
.	TRBV19	TRBJ2-3	CASRWTGTDTQYF
.	TRBV5-5	TRBJ2-5	CASSPYGTSGGIGETQYF
.	TRBV28	TRBJ2-1	CASYKRAEQFF
few	TRBV6-5	TRBJ1-1	CASNLLGRENTEAFF
.	TRBV7-3	TRBJ2-3	CASSLAGGADTQYF
.	TRBV7-2	TRBJ1-5	CASSARGGSQPQHF
once	TRBV9	TRBJ1-4	CASSAGRSYRGEKLFF
.	TRBV7-2	TRBJ2-7	CASSLGVVQYEQYF
.	TRBV19	TRBJ2-5	CASSPRGDRPRTQYF
.	TRBV18	TRBJ2-3	CASFREGPDTQYF
.	TRBV5-4	TRBJ2-3	CASSSPTGVSSDTQYF
.	TRBV6-6	TRBJ2-5	CASSYRSGRAGETQYF
.	TRBV14	TRBJ2-5	CASSPGTGQETQYF
.	TRBV4-3	TRBJ2-5	CASSQIRLGETQYF
.	TRBV7-3	TRBJ2-3	CASSLGKITDTQYF
.	TRBV6-1	TRBJ2-2	CASSGHRDTGELFF
.	TRBV28	TRBJ2-7	CASGTPKDEQYF
.	TRBV7-3	TRBJ2-1	CASSLMDSRIYNEQFF
.	TRBV4-2	TRBJ2-3	CASSQTVYSDTQYF
.	TRBV9	TRBJ2-7	CASSVGDRGYLQYF
.	TRBV5-5	TRBJ2-7	CASSPGGVYEQYF
.	TRBV7-3	TRBJ2-1	CASSLNRDEQFF
few	TRBV28	TRBJ2-1	CASSGDFGGEQFF
.	TRBV29-1	TRBJ2-2	CSAGLAVSGTGELFF
.	TRBV10-3	TRBJ1-2	CASREGDYGYTF
.	TRBV2	TRBJ2-3	CASRFGRVGTDTQYF
.	TRBV11-2	TRBJ2-1	CASRRINNEQFF
.	TRBV21-1	TRBJ1-1	CASSAIQGAQAFF
.	TRBV7-2	TRBJ2-5	CASSPRSSQETQYF
.	TRBV7-7	TRBJ2-5	CASSSGTPQGAQYF
.	TRBV7-2	TRBJ2-7	CASSFLALYEQYF
.	TRBV7-9	TRBJ2-4	CASSLAGTSGRAKNIQYF
.	TRBV2	TRBJ2-2	CASAVGGANTGELFF
.	TRBV7-2	TRBJ2-5	CASSLGVAGAGETQYF
.	TRBV6-6	TRBJ1-5	CASSYGDQPQHF
.	TRBV28	TRBJ1-6	CASTSGSNYNSPLHF
.	TRBV2	TRBJ2-7	CASTHGGEQYF
.	TRBV2	TRBJ2-7	CASSEVGTGKSEQYF